This T cell receptor beta chain came from a study of blood T cell repertoires in COVID-19 (dated by TCRdb to 2020 to 2021). About the investigation overall: The collaborator samples originated in the United States, Italy and Spain and spanned the acute and convalescent phases of COVID-19. HLA class I and class II types, where available, came from metadata supplied by the sample provider rather than from assay-based typing. Subjects who had been exposed to COVID-19, were actively infected with it, or had recovered from it provided the deeply sampled blood TCRbeta repertoires that made up the dataset. The sample metadata nearly always contained a de-identified subject ID, COVID-19 status, age in years and sex. The repertoires were made available in a free public database intended to serve as a resource for research on the immune response to SARS-CoV-2. The samples were drawn from the first 160 participants of the ongoing ImmuneRACE study and from over 950 subjects provided by 6 global collaborators. The material from the prospective study consisted of cDNA or gDNA derived from T cells, B-cell-depleted T cells, or PBMCs.

To note about this clone: This receptor's antigen is unknown. The sample holds no much larger clone one base away, and base qualities are not on file.

The investigation overall reported the following: Clinical and demographic metadata were provided uncurated, with the amount varying by source and participant.

Each collaborating institution followed its own protocols to collect whole blood in K2EDTA tubes. For TCRbeta analysis, collaborator samples were shipped as frozen whole blood, as isolated PBMCs, or as DNA extracted from either sample type. CDR1 is given as MDHEN and CDR2 as SYDVKM, both from the germline V gene. At the junction V is shortened by 0 bases and J by 0 bases; bases outside the gene matches: 6. The CDR3, cysteine through phenylalanine, is 17 amino acids long. Only the CDR3 region is kept as DNA, spanning 51 bases read in frame from base 1. TCRbeta CDR3 regions were amplified from genomic DNA using the immunoSEQ Assay, a bias-controlled multiplex PCR. Per the source publication's procedure: The number of nucleated cells in each sample was estimated from the amplification of reference gene primers within the assay. To quantify the absolute abundance of each unique TCRbeta CDR3 rearrangement, sequence reads were collapsed and filtered. For each sample, productive Simpson clonality was calculated as the square root of Simpson's diversity index across productive rearrangements. TCRdb provides this immuneACCESS table in a form limited to in-frame rearrangements. Some clones are lacking; in checked studies, under half of them reflect an unresolved V gene, and why the rest are absent is not known. Clone size and the V and J calls come from that table; the DNA yielded D and trimming. This sample has about 160,000 clones in its table, and about 85% of those were observed once. The ten largest account for 3.3% of the sample.

This clonotype was sampled from a human donor with acute or convalescent COVID-19. The donor label of this sample is uncertain. The chain uses TRBV28 and TRBJ2-3, with 7 central nucleotides matching TRBD2. Sequencing was performed on peripheral blood. CDR3 region: CASSLWGRASSTDTQYF. The sequenced DNA: TGTGCCAGCAGTTTATGGGGGAGGGCCTCTAGCACAGATACGCAGTATTTT.